This paragraph covers one T cell receptor beta chain sequence. Antigen specificity is unknown. Magnetic beads with positive selection isolated CD4+ and CD8+ fractions, whose purity was verified by flow cytometry. The V gene lost 6 bases and the J gene lost 2 bases, with 20 bases spanning the gap. There are 16 residues in the CDR3. Germline assignment: CDR1 LNHDA and CDR2 SQIVND (reference sequence). These data belong to a study of somatic mutations in cytotoxic T cells in rheumatoid arthritis. Turning to the study itself: Patient blood was drawn as 30 ml EDTA; the draw came right after diagnosis and before any treatment. Broader study findings: There was no significant difference in CD8+ T-cell clonality between rheumatoid arthritis patients and age-matched healthy controls.

Clones were read by immunoSEQ multiplex PCR, and TCRdb kept only the in-frame ones, dropping some. This sample carries thousands of clones, about four fifths of them seen once, and the ten largest clones take approximately 4.9%. This chain uses TRBV19 with TRBJ2-7; D remains ambiguous. The source is an adult with rheumatoid arthritis. Source material: CD8+ T cells sorted from blood. In DNA form, the CDR3 reads TGTGCCAGTAGCCGAGACTCAGTGGTCCCTCCCTACGAGCAGTACTTC. Translating it yields CASSRDSVVPPYEQYF.